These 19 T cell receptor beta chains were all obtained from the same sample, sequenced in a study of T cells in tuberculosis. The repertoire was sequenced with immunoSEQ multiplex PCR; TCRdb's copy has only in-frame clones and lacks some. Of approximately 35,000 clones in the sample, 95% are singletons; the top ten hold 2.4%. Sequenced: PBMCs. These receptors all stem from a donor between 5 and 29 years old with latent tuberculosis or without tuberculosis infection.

The CDR3 here is CASSLGQGAYTEAFF. As DNA, the CDR3 is TGCGCCAGCAGCTTGGGACAGGGGGCATACACTGAAGCTTTCTTT. J is TRBJ1-1 and V is TRBV5-1; the match to TRBD1 covers 10 bases. V shed 0 bases and J 3 bases; nucleotides not matched to a gene: 2. Germline V gene data show CDR1 as SGHRS and CDR2 as YFSETQ. There are 15 residues in the CDR3.

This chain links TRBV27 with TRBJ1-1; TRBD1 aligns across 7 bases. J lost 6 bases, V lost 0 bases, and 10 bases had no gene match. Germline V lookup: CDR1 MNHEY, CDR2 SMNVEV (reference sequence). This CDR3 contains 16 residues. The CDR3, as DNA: TGTGCCAGCAGTTTATCGGGGGACAGTGGAATCGCTGAAGCTTTCTTT. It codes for CASSLSGDSGIAEAFF.

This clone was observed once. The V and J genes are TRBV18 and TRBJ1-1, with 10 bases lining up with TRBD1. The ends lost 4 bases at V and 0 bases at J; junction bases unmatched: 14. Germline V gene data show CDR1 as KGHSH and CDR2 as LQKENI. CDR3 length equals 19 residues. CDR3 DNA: TGTGCCAGCTCACTTGGGGGGACAGGGGCCGGCCTTTTGAACACTGAAGCTTTCTTT. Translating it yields CASSLGGTGAGLLNTEAFF.

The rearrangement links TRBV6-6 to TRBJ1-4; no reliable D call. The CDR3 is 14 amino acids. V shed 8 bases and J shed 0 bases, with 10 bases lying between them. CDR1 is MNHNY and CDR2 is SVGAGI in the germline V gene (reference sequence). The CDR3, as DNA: TGTGCCAGCCGGCAGGCTGCAACTAATGAAAAACTGTTTTTT. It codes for CASRQAATNEKLFF.

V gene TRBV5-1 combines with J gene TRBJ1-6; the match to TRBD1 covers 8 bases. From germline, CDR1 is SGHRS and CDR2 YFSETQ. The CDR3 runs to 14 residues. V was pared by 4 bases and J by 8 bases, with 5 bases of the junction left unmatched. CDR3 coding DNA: TGCGCCAGCAGCGGCGACAGGGGAGATTCACCCCTCCACTTT. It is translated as CASSGDRGDSPLHF.

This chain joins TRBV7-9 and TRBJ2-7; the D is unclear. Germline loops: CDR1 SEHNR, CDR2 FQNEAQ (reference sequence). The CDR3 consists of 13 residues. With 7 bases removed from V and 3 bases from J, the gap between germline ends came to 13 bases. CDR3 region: CASKRQSGYEQYF. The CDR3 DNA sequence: TGTGCCAGCAAGCGCCAATCGGGCTACGAGCAGTACTTC.

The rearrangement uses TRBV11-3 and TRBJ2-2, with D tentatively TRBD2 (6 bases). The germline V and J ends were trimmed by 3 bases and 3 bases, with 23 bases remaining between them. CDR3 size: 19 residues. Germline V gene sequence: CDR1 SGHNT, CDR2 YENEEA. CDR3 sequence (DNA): TGTGCCAGCAGCTTTAACCCTTTGAGGGGAGGATGGGACACCGGGGAGCTGTTTTTT. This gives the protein CASSFNPLRGGWDTGELFF.

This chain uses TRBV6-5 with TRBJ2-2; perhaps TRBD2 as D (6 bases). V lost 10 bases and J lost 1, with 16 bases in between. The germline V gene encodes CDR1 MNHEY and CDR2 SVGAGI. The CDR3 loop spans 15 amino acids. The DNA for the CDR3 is TGTGCCACAAGGCGGGGTAGCGTGAACACCGGGGAGCTGTTTTTT. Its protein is CATRRGSVNTGELFF.

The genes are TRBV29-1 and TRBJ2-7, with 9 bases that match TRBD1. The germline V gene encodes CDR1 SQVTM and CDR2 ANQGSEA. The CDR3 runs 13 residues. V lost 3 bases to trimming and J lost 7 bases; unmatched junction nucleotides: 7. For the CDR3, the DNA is TGCAGCGTTGAGCCACAGGGGGCTGAAGAGCAGTACTTC. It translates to CSVEPQGAEEQYF.

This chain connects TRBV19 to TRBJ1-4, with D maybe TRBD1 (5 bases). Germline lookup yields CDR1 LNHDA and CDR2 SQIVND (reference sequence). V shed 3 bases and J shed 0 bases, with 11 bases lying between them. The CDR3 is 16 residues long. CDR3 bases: TGTGCCAGTAGTATCCAGGGTTCCTCAACTAATGAAAAACTGTTTTTT. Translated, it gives CASSIQGSSTNEKLFF.

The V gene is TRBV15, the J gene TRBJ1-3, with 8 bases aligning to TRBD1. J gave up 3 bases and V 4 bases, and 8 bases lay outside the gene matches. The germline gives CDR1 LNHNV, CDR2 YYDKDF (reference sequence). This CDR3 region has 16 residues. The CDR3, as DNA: TGTGCCACCAGCAACCGGCTACAGGGGGGTGGAAACACCATATATTTT. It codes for CATSNRLQGGGNTIYF.

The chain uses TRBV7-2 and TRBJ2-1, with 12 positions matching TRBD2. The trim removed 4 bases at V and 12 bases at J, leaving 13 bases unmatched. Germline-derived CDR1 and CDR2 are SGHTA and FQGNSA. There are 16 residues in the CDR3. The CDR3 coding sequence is TGTGCCAGCAGCTCCACTAGCGGGGGGCCCTCCTCCGGGCAGTTCTTC. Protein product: CASSSTSGGPSSGQFF.

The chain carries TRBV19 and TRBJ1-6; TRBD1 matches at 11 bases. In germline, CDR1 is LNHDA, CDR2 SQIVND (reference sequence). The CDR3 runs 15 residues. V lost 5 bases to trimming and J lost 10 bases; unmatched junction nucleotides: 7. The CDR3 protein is CASSPGQGAGSPLHF. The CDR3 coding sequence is TGTGCCAGTAGTCCCGGACAGGGGGCGGGCTCACCCCTCCACTTT.

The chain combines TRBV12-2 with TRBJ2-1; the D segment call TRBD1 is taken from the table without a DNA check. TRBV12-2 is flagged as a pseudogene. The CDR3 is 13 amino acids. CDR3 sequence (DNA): TGTGCAAGTCGCTTAGATGTGGCATATGAGCAGTTCTTC. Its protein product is CASRLDVAYEQFF.

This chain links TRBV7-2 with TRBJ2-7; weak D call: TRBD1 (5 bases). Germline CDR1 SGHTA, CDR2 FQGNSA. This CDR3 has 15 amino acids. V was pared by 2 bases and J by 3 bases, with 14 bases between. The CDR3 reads CASSLLAGKGYEQYF. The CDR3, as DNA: TGTGCCAGCAGCTTATTGGCAGGGAAGGGCTACGAGCAGTACTTC. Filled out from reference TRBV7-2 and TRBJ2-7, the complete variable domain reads GAGVSQSPSNKVTEKGKDVELRCDPISGHTALYWYRQSLGQGLEFLIYFQGNSAPDKSGLPSDRFSAERTGGSVSTLTIQRTQQEDSAVYLCASSLLAGKGYEQYFGPGTRLTVT.

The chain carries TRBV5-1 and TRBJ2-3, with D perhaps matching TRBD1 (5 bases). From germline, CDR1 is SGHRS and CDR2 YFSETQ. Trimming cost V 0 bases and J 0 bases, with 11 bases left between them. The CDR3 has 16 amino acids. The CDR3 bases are TGCGCCAGCAGCTTGGGGTCAGGGTCTAGCACAGATACGCAGTATTTT. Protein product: CASSLGSGSSTDTQYF.

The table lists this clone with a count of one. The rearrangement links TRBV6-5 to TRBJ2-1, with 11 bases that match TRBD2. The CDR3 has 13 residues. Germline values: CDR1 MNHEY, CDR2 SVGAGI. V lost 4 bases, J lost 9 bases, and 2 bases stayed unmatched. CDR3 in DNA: TGTGCCAGCAGTTTCGGACTAGCGGGTGAGCAGTTCTTC. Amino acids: CASSFGLAGEQFF.

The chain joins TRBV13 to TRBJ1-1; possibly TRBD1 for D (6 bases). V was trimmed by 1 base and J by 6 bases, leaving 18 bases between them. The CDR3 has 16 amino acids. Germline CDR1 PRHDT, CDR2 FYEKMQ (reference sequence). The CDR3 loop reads CASSLALGGGTSEAFF. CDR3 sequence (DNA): TGTGCCAGCAGCTTAGCTTTAGGCGGGGGCACGTCTGAAGCTTTCTTT. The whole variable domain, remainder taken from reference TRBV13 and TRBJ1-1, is AAGVIQSPRHLIKEKRETATLKCYPIPRHDTVYWYQQGPGQDPQFLISFYEKMQSDKGSIPDRFSAQQFSDYHSELNMSSLELGDSALYFCASSLALGGGTSEAFFGQGTRLTVV.

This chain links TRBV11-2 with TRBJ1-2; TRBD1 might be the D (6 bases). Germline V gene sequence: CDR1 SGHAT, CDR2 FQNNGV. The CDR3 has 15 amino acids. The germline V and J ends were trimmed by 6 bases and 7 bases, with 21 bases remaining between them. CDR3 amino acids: CASRRVGGGRRGYTF. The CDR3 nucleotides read TGTGCCAGCAGGCGGGTCGGGGGGGGCCGCCGTGGCTACACCTTC.